These T cell receptor beta chains were read from a single sample in a study of technical replicates of blood from several donors. Only in-frame clones appear in the TCRdb table, and some are missing; sequencing was by immunoSEQ multiplex PCR. This table has 100,000 or so clones, approximately 94% appearing once. The source material was T cells isolated from PBMCs. Receptor source: a human donor in good health. Both conserved end residues are part of each CDR3. The order of the fields is V gene, D gene, clone size, J gene, CDR3 DNA, CDR3 protein. D genes are given only for firm matches. Some rows mark clone size as missing; the rest say once, few, many or name a class of expanded clone.

v_call: TRBV4-1; d_call: TRBD1; clone_size: NA; j_call: TRBJ2-3; cdr3_nt: TGCGCCAGCAGCCAATATACGGGACAGGGGGCGACAGATACGCAGTATTTT; cdr3_aa: CASSQYTGQGATDTQYF
v_call: TRBV5-4; d_call: TRBD2; clone_size: once; j_call: TRBJ2-7; cdr3_nt: TGTGCCAGCAGCCCCAGCGGGAGTTCCTACGAGCAGTACTTC; cdr3_aa: CASSPSGSSYEQYF
v_call: TRBV5-1; d_call: TRBD1; clone_size: NA; j_call: TRBJ2-1; cdr3_nt: TGCGCCAGCAGCTTGCAGGGGGCGAGCAATGAGCAGTTCTTC; cdr3_aa: CASSLQGASNEQFF
v_call: TRBV2; d_call: TRBD2; clone_size: NA; j_call: TRBJ2-7; cdr3_nt: TGTGCCAGCTCGGCGGGACTAGCGGGAGGAACCGAGCAGTACTTC; cdr3_aa: CASSAGLAGGTEQYF
v_call: TRBV18; d_call: NA; clone_size: NA; j_call: TRBJ1-1; cdr3_nt: TGTGCCAGCTCACCAAGCGGATACACTGAAGCTTTCTTT; cdr3_aa: CASSPSGYTEAFF
v_call: TRBV7-6; d_call: NA; clone_size: NA; j_call: TRBJ1-1; cdr3_nt: TGTGCCAGCAGCTTAAGCGGGATAGACACTGAAGCTTTCTTT; cdr3_aa: CASSLSGIDTEAFF
v_call: TRBV25-1; d_call: NA; clone_size: NA; j_call: TRBJ2-6; cdr3_nt: TGTGCCAGCAGTGAATTCGGCAAAGACAGCTCTGGGGCCAACGTCCTGACTTTC; cdr3_aa: CASSEFGKDSSGANVLTF
v_call: TRBV7-8; d_call: TRBD2; clone_size: once; j_call: TRBJ2-3; cdr3_nt: TGTGCCAGCAGAAGGACTAGCGGGACCACAGATACGCAGTATTTT; cdr3_aa: CASRRTSGTTDTQYF
v_call: TRBV5-1; d_call: TRBD2; clone_size: NA; j_call: TRBJ2-5; cdr3_nt: TGCGCCAGCAGCTTGGAAGGACTAGAGGGAGAGACCCAGTACTTC; cdr3_aa: CASSLEGLEGETQYF
v_call: TRBV15; d_call: NA; clone_size: NA; j_call: TRBJ2-1; cdr3_nt: TGTGCCACCAGCAGCCCGGGGCGCCAGGGGCTTTACAATGAGCAGTTCTTC; cdr3_aa: CATSSPGRQGLYNEQFF
v_call: TRBV5-4; d_call: NA; clone_size: NA; j_call: TRBJ2-5; cdr3_nt: TGTGCCAGCAGCTTGGTGTCGCAGGGCGGAGAGACCCAGTACTTC; cdr3_aa: CASSLVSQGGETQYF
v_call: TRBV6-5; d_call: NA; clone_size: NA; j_call: TRBJ2-7; cdr3_nt: TGTGCCAGCAGTTACTCCGGGACTTACTCCTACGAGCAGTACTTC; cdr3_aa: CASSYSGTYSYEQYF
v_call: TRBV6-1; d_call: TRBD2; clone_size: NA; j_call: TRBJ2-7; cdr3_nt: TGTGCCAGCAGCAGACTAGCGGGATACGAGCAGTACTTC; cdr3_aa: CASSRLAGYEQYF
v_call: TRBV5-1; d_call: NA; clone_size: once; j_call: TRBJ1-1; cdr3_nt: TGCGCCAGCAGCTTGGGCCCACAAGCGGTTGAAGCTTTCTTT; cdr3_aa: CASSLGPQAVEAFF
v_call: TRBV27; d_call: NA; clone_size: once; j_call: TRBJ2-1; cdr3_nt: TGTGCCAGCATTCGGGGGTTTGAGCAGTTCTTC; cdr3_aa: CASIRGFEQFF
v_call: TRBV11-2; d_call: NA; clone_size: NA; j_call: TRBJ2-2; cdr3_nt: TGTGCCAGCAGCTTAGATCTTAGCATCCTACACGGGGAGCTGTTTTTT; cdr3_aa: CASSLDLSILHGELFF
v_call: TRBV14; d_call: NA; clone_size: NA; j_call: TRBJ2-7; cdr3_nt: TGTGCCAGCAGCATCGGGACAGAGCAGTACTTC; cdr3_aa: CASSIGTEQYF
v_call: TRBV10-2; d_call: NA; clone_size: NA; j_call: TRBJ2-1; cdr3_nt: TGCGCCAGCGTTTCGGCGGCGCATGAGCAGTTCTTC; cdr3_aa: CASVSAAHEQFF
v_call: TRBV10-3; d_call: NA; clone_size: NA; j_call: TRBJ2-5; cdr3_nt: TGTGCCATCAGTGGCTTTGAGTCCCAAGAGACCCAGTACTTC; cdr3_aa: CAISGFESQETQYF
v_call: TRBV10-1; d_call: NA; clone_size: NA; j_call: TRBJ2-3; cdr3_nt: TGCGCCAGCGGAGGACAGCTAAGCACAGATACGCAGTATTTT; cdr3_aa: CASGGQLSTDTQYF
v_call: TRBV11-3; d_call: TRBD2; clone_size: NA; j_call: TRBJ2-3; cdr3_nt: TGTGCCAGCAGCCCCCAGCGGGGGGGACCCTTTGCCACAGATACGCAGTATTTT; cdr3_aa: CASSPQRGGPFATDTQYF
v_call: TRBV6-5; d_call: NA; clone_size: NA; j_call: TRBJ1-4; cdr3_nt: TGTGCCAGCAGTTCGGGGGGAACTATTAATGAAAAACTGTTTTTT; cdr3_aa: CASSSGGTINEKLFF
v_call: TRBV6-5; d_call: NA; clone_size: few; j_call: TRBJ2-5; cdr3_nt: TGTGCCAGCACCCCAGCTGTGGAGGAGACCCAGTACTTC; cdr3_aa: CASTPAVEETQYF
v_call: TRBV6-1; d_call: TRBD1; clone_size: NA; j_call: TRBJ2-1; cdr3_nt: TGTGCCAGCAGTGACCTGGACGAGACAGGGCGTAAGTTCTTC; cdr3_aa: CASSDLDETGRKFF
v_call: TRBV30; d_call: TRBD2; clone_size: NA; j_call: TRBJ2-7; cdr3_nt: TGTGCCTGGAGTGTAGGGGAGGGGTACGAGCAGTACTTC; cdr3_aa: CAWSVGEGYEQYF
v_call: TRBV4-1; d_call: NA; clone_size: few; j_call: TRBJ1-5; cdr3_nt: TGCGCCAGCAGCCCGCAGGGGAACCAGAATCAGCCCCAGCATTTT; cdr3_aa: CASSPQGNQNQPQHF
v_call: TRBV19; d_call: NA; clone_size: NA; j_call: TRBJ2-2; cdr3_nt: TGTGCCAGTAGTATAGACAGGGCCCCCGGGGAGCTGTTTTTT; cdr3_aa: CASSIDRAPGELFF
v_call: TRBV28; d_call: NA; clone_size: NA; j_call: TRBJ2-2; cdr3_nt: TGTGCCAGCAGTTCTAAGATAAACACCGGGGAGCTGTTTTTT; cdr3_aa: CASSSKINTGELFF
v_call: TRBV27; d_call: TRBD1; clone_size: once; j_call: TRBJ2-7; cdr3_nt: TGTGCCAGCAGGGAGGCAGGGGGCAACTACGGGCAGTACTTC; cdr3_aa: CASREAGGNYGQYF
v_call: TRBV7-9; d_call: TRBD2; clone_size: NA; j_call: TRBJ2-7; cdr3_nt: TGTGCCAGCAGCTCGGACTGGACTAGCGGGAGTCTCGTCTTCTACGAGCAGTACTTC; cdr3_aa: CASSSDWTSGSLVFYEQYF
v_call: TRBV9; d_call: NA; clone_size: NA; j_call: TRBJ2-3; cdr3_nt: TGTGCCAGCAGCGTAGGGGGTAGCGGCACAGATACGCAGTATTTT; cdr3_aa: CASSVGGSGTDTQYF